These 24 T cell receptor beta chains were all obtained from the same sample, sequenced in a study of PD-1 blockade in mismatch repair-deficient tumors. Repertoires were generated with immunoSEQ multiplex PCR, while TCRdb's copy carries only in-frame clones and drops some. The data contain some 17,000 clones, around 82% of them singletons. The specimen was PBMCs, collected less than 25 weeks after starting pembrolizumab. The receptors originated from an adult with mismatch repair-deficient cancer.

The rearrangement uses TRBV27 and TRBJ2-1, with 8 bases lining up with TRBD2. V shed 8 bases and J 3 bases; nucleotides not matched to a gene: 9. CDR1 and CDR2 from the germline V gene are MNHEY and SMNVEV (reference sequence). The CDR3 is made up of 15 amino acids. In DNA form, the CDR3 reads TGTGCCAGCCGTAAGGCGGGAGGCCTCTACAATGAGCAGTTCTTC. This encodes CASRKAGGLYNEQFF.

This rearrangement joins TRBV5-1 to TRBJ2-2, with a tentative D call TRBD2 (6 bases). Trimming pared 4 bases from V and 0 bases from J, leaving 10 bases between. This CDR3 comprises 15 residues. Germline CDR1 SGHRS, CDR2 YFSETQ. The CDR3 sequence: CASSPRLANTGELFF. Written as DNA, the CDR3 is TGCGCCAGCAGCCCTCGACTAGCGAACACCGGGGAGCTGTTTTTT.

Note on this clone: The germline gene is not matched at one end of the junction; a read error may be the cause. This rearrangement joins TRBV7-7 to TRBJ2-1, with 15 bases fitting TRBD2. Germline lookup yields CDR1 SSHAT and CDR2 FNYEAQ (reference sequence). The CDR3 covers 16 residues. The CDR3 reads CASSPGLAGGRDEQFF. CDR3 sequence (DNA): TGTGCTAGCAGCCCTGGACTAGCGGGAGGGCGGGATGAGCAGTTCTTC.

The chain carries TRBV5-1 and TRBJ2-1; 9 bases agree with TRBD2. This CDR3 has 17 amino acids. V dropped 0 bases and J dropped 2; count of bases not matched to a gene: 6. The germline V gene encodes CDR1 SGHRS and CDR2 YFSETQ. This CDR3 reads CASSLDPGLAPYNEQFF. The CDR3 DNA is TGCGCCAGCAGCTTGGACCCAGGACTAGCGCCCTACAATGAGCAGTTCTTC. The complete variable domain, with remaining parts taken from reference TRBV5-1 and TRBJ2-1, reads KAGVTQTPRYLIKTRGQQVTLSCSPISGHRSVSWYQQTPGQGLQFLFEYFSETQRNKGNFPGRFSGRQFSNSRSEMNVSTLELGDSALYLCASSLDPGLAPYNEQFFGPGTRLTVL.

The chain uses TRBV28 and TRBJ2-7, with D uncertain. The CDR3 totals 15 residues. In germline, CDR1 is MDHEN, CDR2 SYDVKM. V lost 7 bases and J lost 3, with 19 bases in between. This CDR3 reads CASTFSASPVYEQYF. In DNA form, the CDR3 reads TGTGCCAGCACCTTCTCGGCTAGTCCGGTCTACGAGCAGTACTTC.

This clone was picked up one time. The V and J genes are TRBV9 and TRBJ2-1; no clear D. Trimming pared 0 bases from V and 3 bases from J, leaving 13 bases between. The CDR3 covers 16 residues. From germline, CDR1 is SGDLS and CDR2 YYNGEE. The CDR3: CASSVDVDSVYNEQFF. In DNA form, the CDR3 reads TGTGCCAGCAGCGTAGATGTCGATAGTGTCTACAATGAGCAGTTCTTC.

In nucleotides, the CDR3 is TGTGCCAGCAGGAGGACTACTTCTTCCGATACGCAGTATTTT. Amino acid sequence: CASRRTTSSDTQYF. The chain couples TRBV7-3 to TRBJ2-3, with D possibly being TRBD2 (6 bases). This CDR3 comprises 14 residues. CDR1 is SGHTA and CDR2 is FQGTGA in the germline V gene. V lost 6 bases, J lost 6 bases, and 16 bases lay in between.

The chain joins TRBV30 to TRBJ1-5; D not certain. CDR3 size: 13 residues. Germline values: CDR1 GTSNPN, CDR2 SVGIG (reference sequence). V was pared by 0 bases and J by 1 base, with 4 bases between. In nucleotides, the CDR3 is TGTGCCTGGAGTGTAAGCAGCAATCAGCCCCAGCATTTT. It yields the protein CAWSVSSNQPQHF.

This chain joins TRBV5-5 and TRBJ2-7; TRBD1 matches 8 bases. Germline V gives CDR1 SGHKS, CDR2 YYEKEE (reference sequence). CDR3 length: 15 amino acids. The V gene end was trimmed by 3 bases and the J gene end by 0 bases; junction bases not matched to a gene: 5. CDR3 loop: CASSWGQAPSYEQYF. CDR3 nucleotide sequence: TGTGCCAGCAGCTGGGGACAGGCACCCTCCTACGAGCAGTACTTC.

The chain has TRBV4-1 and TRBJ1-5; perhaps TRBD1 as D (5 bases). CDR3 length: 20 amino acids. V was clipped by 1 base and J by 0 bases, with 22 bases between them. In germline, CDR1 is MGHRA, CDR2 YSYEKL. The CDR3 nucleotides are TGCGCCAGCAGCCAAGGTGGTTGGAGGGGTGTGGAGTCTAGCAATCAGCCCCAGCATTTT. Translation: CASSQGGWRGVESSNQPQHF.

This clone was counted between two and nine times. This chain connects TRBV7-2 to TRBJ2-7; D might be TRBD2 (6 bases). V was clipped by 1 base and J by 3 bases, with 13 bases between them. Germline CDR1 is SGHTA and CDR2 is FQGNSA. This CDR3 has 15 amino acids. CDR3 nucleotide sequence: TGTGCCAGCAGCTTAGTTGGCGGGAAGAACTACGAGCAGTACTTC. It yields the protein CASSLVGGKNYEQYF.

This clone has only one observation. CDR3 nucleotide sequence: TGTGCCAGTAGACGACAGGGGAGCACTAATGAAAAACTGTTTTTT. Amino acid sequence: CASRRQGSTNEKLFF. The chain has TRBV19 and TRBJ1-4; 8 nucleotides line up with TRBD1. The CDR3 is 15 residues long. Germline V gene data show CDR1 as LNHDA and CDR2 as SQIVND (reference sequence). Germline trimming cut 6 bases from V and 2 bases from J; bases unmatched to any gene: 5.

The chain carries TRBV28 and TRBJ2-7; D gene unclear. The V end was cut by 3 bases, the J end by 7 bases, with 10 bases between. This CDR3 is built from 12 residues. In germline, CDR1 is MDHEN, CDR2 SYDVKM. CDR3 region: CASSFAPGEQYF. The DNA for the CDR3 is TGTGCCAGCAGTTTCGCCCCCGGGGAGCAGTACTTC.

The chain links TRBV5-5 to TRBJ2-2; D possibly corresponds to TRBD2 (5 bases). V lost 2 bases and J lost 4, with 15 bases in between. The CDR3 extends over 16 amino acids. Germline CDR1 is SGHKS and CDR2 is YYEKEE (reference sequence). DNA of the CDR3: TGTGCCAGCAGCTTTACGTCGGGATTGGTCACCGGGGAGCTGTTTTTT. Encoded protein: CASSFTSGLVTGELFF.

This clone turned up a few times. CDR3 sequence reads: CAWSVLGGFGQYF. In DNA, the CDR3 is TGTGCCTGGAGTGTACTGGGGGGGTTCGGGCAGTACTTC. The rearrangement joins TRBV30 to TRBJ2-7; TRBD2 agrees at 7 bases. The CDR3 extends over 13 amino acids. With 0 bases clipped from V and 9 bases from J, the junction kept 8 bases outside the gene matches. Per germline, CDR1 GTSNPN and CDR2 SVGIG (reference sequence). Supplemented by reference TRBV30 and TRBJ2-7, the full variable domain reads SQTIHQWPATLVQPVGSPLSLECTVEGTSNPNLYWYRQAAGRGLQLLFYSVGIGQISSEVPQNLSASRPQDRQFILSSKKLLLSDSGFYLCAWSVLGGFGQYFGPGTRLTVT.

V is TRBV7-2 and J is TRBJ2-1, with 7 positions matching TRBD2. There are 13 residues in the CDR3. V dropped 5 bases and J dropped 8; count of bases not matched to a gene: 6. CDR1 is SGHTA and CDR2 is FQGNSA in the germline V gene. The CDR3 protein is CASSPRTRDEQFF. CDR3 nucleotides: TGTGCCAGCAGCCCACGGACTAGGGATGAGCAGTTCTTC. Supplemented by reference TRBV7-2 and TRBJ2-1, the full variable domain reads GAGVSQSPSNKVTEKGKDVELRCDPISGHTALYWYRQSLGQGLEFLIYFQGNSAPDKSGLPSDRFSAERTGGSVSTLTIQRTQQEDSAVYLCASSPRTRDEQFFGPGTRLTVL.

The chain carries TRBV27 and TRBJ1-5, with D uncertain. CDR3 size: 15 residues. In germline, CDR1 is MNHEY, CDR2 SMNVEV (reference sequence). V lost 0 bases and J 0 bases, leaving 6 bases between the germline ends. The CDR3 spells CASSLSHISNQPQHF. The CDR3 DNA reads as TGTGCCAGCAGTTTATCGCACATTAGCAATCAGCCCCAGCATTTT.

The chain carries TRBV5-6 and TRBJ2-1, with 9 positions matching TRBD1. Germline CDR1 is SGHDT and CDR2 is YYEEEE. V gave up 4 bases and J gave up 5 bases; unmatched junction bases: 7. The CDR3 covers 15 residues. The CDR3 spells CASSTPGQGNNEQFF. In nucleotides, the CDR3 is TGTGCCAGCAGCACACCGGGACAGGGCAACAATGAGCAGTTCTTC.

This clone was detected only a few times. V and J are TRBV7-2 and TRBJ2-7; 7 bases fit TRBD2. Unmatched junction bases numbered 10, after V lost 5 bases and J lost 0 bases. CDR1 SGHTA and CDR2 FQGNSA come from the germline V gene. This CDR3 contains 16 residues. The CDR3 DNA follows: TGTGCCAGCAGCCAAAGGGGCGGGAGAAGCTCCTACGAGCAGTACTTC. Residues: CASSQRGGRSSYEQYF.

This rearrangement joins TRBV27 to TRBJ2-1, with TRBD2 matching 10 bases. In germline, CDR1 is MNHEY, CDR2 SMNVEV (reference sequence). V dropped 3 bases and J dropped 3; count of bases not matched to a gene: 5. The CDR3 is 16 residues long. In DNA form, the CDR3 reads TGTGCCAGCAGTTTGAGCGGGAGGGCCGGCTACAATGAGCAGTTCTTC. Residues: CASSLSGRAGYNEQFF.

The V gene is TRBV27, the J gene TRBJ1-1, with D maybe TRBD1 (6 bases). Germline CDR1 reads MNHEY; CDR2 reads SMNVEV (reference sequence). V was clipped by 9 bases and J by 1 base, with 15 bases between them. This CDR3 comprises 14 residues. CDR3 sequence: CASNIGGSNTEAFF. Written as DNA, the CDR3 is TGTGCCAGTAATATAGGGGGTTCGAACACTGAAGCTTTCTTT.

The genes are TRBV28 and TRBJ2-3; 9 nucleotides line up with TRBD2. This CDR3 comprises 16 residues. Per the germline V gene, CDR1 is MDHEN and CDR2 is SYDVKM. The junction had 5 bases not matched to a gene; V was cut back by 4 bases and J by 0 bases. CDR3 in amino acids: CASSSGLALSTDTQYF. CDR3 nucleotides: TGTGCCAGCAGTTCCGGACTAGCGTTGAGCACAGATACGCAGTATTTT. The entire variable domain, with the rest obtained from reference TRBV28 and TRBJ2-3, is as follows: DVKVTQSSRYLVKRTGEKVFLECVQDMDHENMFWYRQDPGLGLRLIYFSYDVKMKEKGDIPEGYSVSREKKERFSLILESASTNQTSMYLCASSSGLALSTDTQYFGPGTRLTVL.

This clone appeared a few times. The rearrangement uses TRBV28 and TRBJ2-7; the match to TRBD2 covers 11 bases. The CDR3 loop spans 17 amino acids. Germline CDR1 and CDR2: MDHEN and SYDVKM. V was clipped by 6 bases and J by 4 bases; unmatched bases: 14. The CDR3 nucleotides read TGTGCCAGCAGCTTACCCCCTCTAGCGGGAGGTTTATACGAGCAGTACTTC. Protein sequence: CASSLPPLAGGLYEQYF.

The rearrangement links TRBV9 to TRBJ2-1; TRBD2 matches at 7 bases. The germline V gene has CDR1 SGDLS and CDR2 YYNGEE. The CDR3 extends over 15 amino acids. Germline trimming cut 0 bases from V and 3 bases from J; bases unmatched to any gene: 3. CDR3 loop: CASSVGGSFYNEQFF. The CDR3 bases are TGTGCCAGCAGCGTAGGCGGGAGTTTCTACAATGAGCAGTTCTTC.